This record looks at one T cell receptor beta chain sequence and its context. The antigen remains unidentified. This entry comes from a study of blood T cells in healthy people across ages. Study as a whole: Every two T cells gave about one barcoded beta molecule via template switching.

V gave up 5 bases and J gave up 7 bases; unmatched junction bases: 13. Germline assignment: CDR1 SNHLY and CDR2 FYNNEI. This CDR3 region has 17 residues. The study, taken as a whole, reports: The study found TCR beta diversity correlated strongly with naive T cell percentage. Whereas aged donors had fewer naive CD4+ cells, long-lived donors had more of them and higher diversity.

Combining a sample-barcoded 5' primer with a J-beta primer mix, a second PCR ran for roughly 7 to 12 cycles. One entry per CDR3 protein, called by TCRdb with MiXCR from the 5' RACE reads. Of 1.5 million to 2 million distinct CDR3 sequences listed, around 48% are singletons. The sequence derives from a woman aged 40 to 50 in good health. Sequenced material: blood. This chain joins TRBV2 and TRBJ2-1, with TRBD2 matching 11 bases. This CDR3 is CASSPRRLAGPGNEQFF. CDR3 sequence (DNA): TGTGCCAGCAGTCCCCGCCGACTAGCGGGACCGGGGAATGAGCAGTTCTTC.